This entry lists 29 T cell receptor beta chains sequenced from one sample in a study of OX40 agonist ivuxolimab in advanced cancers. The library was prepared using the immunoSEQ multiplex PCR assay. Entries here come from immuneACCESS through TCRdb and include only in-frame sequences with V and J called. Some clones fail to appear in such tables; in the studies checked, an unresolved V gene covers under half of the shortfall, and the cause of the remainder is unknown. The sample table contains about 84,000 clones; only one count was recorded for approximately 85% of them. The ten largest clones add up to 0.2% to 0.25% of the sample. Sequences were derived from CD4+ or CD8+ T cells sorted from blood, sampled in a trial of the OX40 agonist ivuxolimab. The source is an adult with an advanced solid tumor such as melanoma, head and neck, liver or kidney cancer.

The V gene is TRBV13, the J gene TRBJ2-1, with D possibly being TRBD1 or TRBD2 (6 bases each). This CDR3 is 13 amino acids long. In germline, CDR1 is PRHDT, CDR2 FYEKMQ (reference sequence). V lost 5 bases and J 10 bases, leaving 15 bases between the germline ends. Here the CDR3 reads CASSLPGGVEQFF. As DNA, the CDR3 is TGTGCCAGCAGCCTCCCCGGGGGCGTCGAGCAGTTCTTC.

The chain uses TRBV27 and TRBJ1-5, with unresolved D. Per germline, CDR1 MNHEY and CDR2 SMNVEV (reference sequence). With 2 bases removed from V and 1 base from J, the gap between germline ends came to 3 bases. The CDR3 loop spans 13 amino acids. In DNA, the CDR3 is TGTGCCAGCAGTTTAAGAAGCAATCAGCCCCAGCATTTT. This codes for CASSLRSNQPQHF.

On this clone itself: This same CDR3 is encoded by further DNA sequences in the sample. The rearrangement links TRBV27 to TRBJ2-5; 8 nucleotides line up with TRBD1. The CDR3 spans 13 residues. Germline-derived CDR1 and CDR2 are MNHEY and SMNVEV (reference sequence). Trimming cost V 2 bases and J 5 bases; bases outside gene matches: 1. CDR3 in amino acids: CASSLQGAETQYF. The CDR3 DNA follows: TGTGCCAGCAGTTTACAGGGGGCGGAGACCCAGTACTTC.

For this clone: In the same sample, other DNA sequences code for this CDR3. The chain joins TRBV5-1 to TRBJ2-6; a possible D gene is TRBD1 (6 bases). This CDR3 spans 15 amino acids. V lost 4 bases and J 1 base, leaving 9 bases between the germline ends. CDR1 and CDR2 (germline): SGHRS, YFSETQ. CDR3 sequence reads: CASSPTGSGANVLTF. In nucleotides, the CDR3 is TGCGCCAGCAGCCCTACAGGGTCTGGGGCCAACGTCCTGACTTTC.

V usage is TRBV6-1 and J usage is TRBJ1-1; 9 nucleotides align to TRBD1. CDR3 size: 15 residues. J lost 2 bases, V lost 4 bases, and 5 bases had no gene match. Germline loops: CDR1 MNHNS, CDR2 SASEGT. CDR3 nucleotide sequence: TGTGCCAGCAGTGGTGCGGGACAGGGAAACACTGAAGCTTTCTTT. Translation gives CASSGAGQGNTEAFF.

The gene calls are TRBV11-1 and TRBJ1-4; D may be TRBD1 (5 bases). The germline gives CDR1 SGHAT, CDR2 FQDESV (reference sequence). Trimming took off 4 bases at V and 3 bases at J, with 15 bases between the two ends. The CDR3 loop spans 16 amino acids. As DNA, the CDR3 is TGTGCCAGCAGCTCCTCCACCGGAGGGGCTAATGAAAAACTGTTTTTT. As protein: CASSSSTGGANEKLFF.

The chain couples TRBV11-2 to TRBJ2-4; D is undetermined. The CDR3 consists of 15 residues. V was pared by 5 bases and J by 5 bases, with 16 bases between. Germline V lookup: CDR1 SGHAT, CDR2 FQNNGV. CDR3 nucleotide sequence: TGTGCCAGCAGCCCGTATCCCACGACGGAAAACATTCAGTACTTC. This codes for CASSPYPTTENIQYF.

CDR3 protein: CASSEGREKLFF. The CDR3 DNA reads TGTGCCAGCTCAGAGGGGAGAGAAAAACTGTTTTTT. V and J are TRBV18 and TRBJ1-4; perhaps TRBD1 as D (5 bases). The CDR3 is made up of 12 amino acids. Germline loops: CDR1 KGHSH, CDR2 LQKENI. With 5 bases removed from V and 8 bases from J, the gap between germline ends came to 9 bases.

This chain uses TRBV19 with TRBJ2-2; TRBD1 matches 9 bases. The V segment lost 6 bases and the J segment 5 bases; nucleotides outside the gene matches: 7. The CDR3 has 15 amino acids. Per the germline V gene, CDR1 is LNHDA and CDR2 is SQIVND (reference sequence). CDR3 sequence reads: CASRVQGAGTGELFF. CDR3 nucleotides: TGTGCCAGTAGGGTACAGGGGGCAGGGACCGGGGAGCTGTTTTTT.

The J gene is TRBJ1-1, the V gene TRBV14; possible D gene TRBD1, 6 bases. Per the germline V gene, CDR1 is SGHDN and CDR2 is FVKESK. There are 14 residues in the CDR3. The V gene lost 4 bases and the J gene lost 7 bases, with 16 bases spanning the gap. CDR3 in amino acids: CASSPLPGGREAFF. The DNA for the CDR3 is TGTGCCAGCAGCCCCCTGCCCGGGGGCCGTGAAGCTTTCTTT. The full variable domain, in which reference TRBV14 and TRBJ1-1 provide the parts outside the CDR3, is EAGVTQFPSHSVIEKGQTVTLRCDPISGHDNLYWYRRVMGKEIKFLLHFVKESKQDESGMPNNRFLAERTGGTYSTLKVQPAELEDSGVYFCASSPLPGGREAFFGQGTRLTVV.

This clone appeared a single time. The V and J genes are TRBV7-3 and TRBJ1-2; perhaps TRBD1 as D (5 bases). V lost 5 bases and J lost 3, with 10 bases in between. This CDR3 contains 13 residues. Germline lookup yields CDR1 SGHTA and CDR2 FQGTGA. The CDR3 nucleotides read TGTGCCAGCAGCCTCGACAGCGACTATGGCTACACCTTC. This gives the protein CASSLDSDYGYTF.

The chain uses TRBV10-3 and TRBJ2-1; D remains unclear. Germline loops: CDR1 ENHRY, CDR2 SYGVKD. The CDR3 is 12 amino acids. The germline V and J ends were trimmed by 3 bases and 4 bases, with 4 bases remaining between them. CDR3 nucleotides: TGTGCCATCAGTGACGGATACAATGAGCAGTTCTTC. Its translation is CAISDGYNEQFF.

The V and J genes are TRBV5-4 and TRBJ1-3; D unclear. Germline CDR1 SGHNT, CDR2 YYREEE (reference sequence). There are 15 residues in the CDR3. The ends were cut back, 2 bases at V and 4 bases at J, with 13 bases in the middle. CDR3 sequence: CASSLRSRAGNTIYF. In DNA, the CDR3 is TGTGCCAGCAGCTTACGGTCGCGGGCCGGAAACACCATATATTTT.

The gene calls are TRBV6-1 and TRBJ1-3, with D tentatively TRBD1 (6 bases). The CDR3 consists of 15 residues. Trimming took 5 bases from V and 5 from J, leaving 16 bases between them. Germline V gene lookup returns CDR1 MNHNS and CDR2 SASEGT. In DNA form, the CDR3 reads TGTGCCAGCAGTTTTGGGGACATCATTCGAAACACCATATATTTT. Translated, it gives CASSFGDIIRNTIYF.

The chain has TRBV5-1 and TRBJ2-5, with a weak D call TRBD2 (5 bases). V shed 2 bases and J shed 2 bases, with 10 bases lying between them. The CDR3 has 14 residues. Germline lookup yields CDR1 SGHRS and CDR2 YFSETQ. The CDR3 DNA sequence: TGCGCCAGCAGCTTAGTTCCGGGGCAAGAGACCCAGTACTTC. Its translation: CASSLVPGQETQYF.

The V and J genes are TRBV6-4 and TRBJ2-2; TRBD2 agrees at 8 bases. Germline V gene data show CDR1 as MRHNA and CDR2 as SNTAGT. With 6 bases clipped from V and 1 base from J, the junction kept 1 base outside the gene matches. CDR3 length: 14 amino acids. CDR3 region: CASRTSGNTGELFF. The CDR3, as DNA: TGTGCCAGCAGAACTAGCGGGAACACCGGGGAGCTGTTTTTT.

The CDR3: CASSRKRGALTNTEAFF. CDR3 coding DNA: TGCGCCAGCAGCCGGAAGAGGGGGGCACTTACGAACACTGAAGCTTTCTTT. The genes are TRBV4-3 and TRBJ1-1, with D tentatively TRBD1 (6 bases). Germline-derived CDR1 and CDR2 are LGHNA and YSLEER. The V end was cut by 4 bases, the J end by 1 base, with 19 bases between. CDR3 length: 17 amino acids.

The V call is TRBV5-1, the J call TRBJ2-2, with 12 positions matching TRBD1. The V gene's germline CDR1 is SGHRS and CDR2 YFSETQ. The CDR3 consists of 19 residues. Trimming took 3 bases from V and 5 from J; bases not matched to a gene: 14. The DNA for the CDR3 is TGCGCCAGCAGCTATACCGGGACAGGGGGCATTTCGGGAACCGGGGAGCTGTTTTTT. This gives the protein CASSYTGTGGISGTGELFF.

The sample holds one count of this clone. The rearrangement joins TRBV7-6 to TRBJ2-1; TRBD2 matches at 7 bases. Germline values: CDR1 SGHVS, CDR2 FNYEAQ. Germline trimming cut 1 base from V and 9 bases from J; bases unmatched to any gene: 6. This CDR3 comprises 14 residues. Here the CDR3 reads CASSLVAGETEQFF. As DNA, the CDR3 is TGTGCCAGCAGCTTAGTTGCGGGAGAAACTGAGCAGTTCTTC. The full variable domain, completed using reference TRBV7-6 and TRBJ2-1, is GAGVSQSPRYKVTKRGQDVALRCDPISGHVSLYWYRQALGQGPEFLTYFNYEAQQDKSGLPNDRFSAERPEGSISTLTIQRTEQRDSAMYRCASSLVAGETEQFFGPGTRLTVL.

This chain uses TRBV18 with TRBJ1-1, with 11 bases lining up with TRBD1. CDR1 is KGHSH, CDR2 LQKENI, per germline. CDR3 length: 16 amino acids. Trimming at V came to 3 bases and at J to 1 base, leaving 4 bases not matched to a gene. CDR3 loop: CASSPRTGGANTEAFF. CDR3 bases: TGTGCCAGCTCACCGCGGACAGGGGGCGCGAACACTGAAGCTTTCTTT.

The chain has TRBV13 and TRBJ2-7; D may be TRBD2 (6 bases). Trimming took off 5 bases at V and 3 bases at J, with 20 bases between the two ends. The CDR3 has 16 amino acids. Germline V gene lookup returns CDR1 PRHDT and CDR2 FYEKMQ (reference sequence). The DNA for the CDR3 is TGTGCCAGCAGCCACGGGACTTCCGGTGGATTCTACGAGCAGTACTTC. It translates to CASSHGTSGGFYEQYF.

V gene TRBV30 combines with J gene TRBJ1-5; D gene ambiguous. Trimming removed 1 base at V and 0 bases at J, with 7 bases between. The length of the CDR3 is 14 residues. Germline CDR1 reads GTSNPN; CDR2 reads SVGIG (reference sequence). DNA for the CDR3: TGTGCCTGGAGTGGAGCGAATAGCAATCAGCCCCAGCATTTT. It codes for CAWSGANSNQPQHF.

The rearrangement uses TRBV30 and TRBJ2-5, with unresolved D. Germline V gene data show CDR1 as GTSNPN and CDR2 as SVGIG (reference sequence). V was trimmed by 3 bases and J by 5 bases, leaving 7 bases between them. The CDR3 consists of 11 residues. CDR3 sequence reads: CAWRLGETQYF. The CDR3, as DNA: TGTGCCTGGAGGCTCGGGGAGACCCAGTACTTC.

This clone occurred a few times. This rearrangement joins TRBV19 to TRBJ1-5; D is uncertain. The V gene's germline CDR1 is LNHDA and CDR2 SQIVND (reference sequence). CDR3 length equals 15 residues. The V end was cut by 3 bases, the J end by 4 bases, with 13 bases between. The CDR3 region has the DNA TGTGCCAGTAGTATTTGGCACAACGGGAATCAGCCCCAGCATTTT. It translates to CASSIWHNGNQPQHF.

This clone has only one observation. The V gene is TRBV19, the J gene TRBJ2-3; 7 positions match TRBD2. V lost 6 bases, J lost 2 bases, and 11 bases stayed unmatched. The germline V gene encodes CDR1 LNHDA and CDR2 SQIVND (reference sequence). This CDR3 contains 16 residues. CDR3 in amino acids: CASSTGLVSPTDTQYF. CDR3 coding DNA: TGTGCCAGTAGCACCGGACTAGTCTCCCCCACAGATACGCAGTATTTT.

The gene calls are TRBV2 and TRBJ2-3; tentative D call: TRBD2 (5 bases). V was trimmed by 6 bases and J by 2 bases, leaving 9 bases between them. The germline gives CDR1 SNHLY, CDR2 FYNNEI. The CDR3 covers 13 residues. CDR3 bases: TGTGCCAGCAGCGCGGACTCCACAGATACGCAGTATTTT. Residues: CASSADSTDTQYF.

CDR3 nucleotide sequence: TGTGCCAGCAGTAAAAACCGAAGATCCGGGACTCTAACCGGGGAGCTGTTTTTT. Protein: CASSKNRRSGTLTGELFF. This chain joins TRBV14 and TRBJ2-2, with a weak D call TRBD2 (6 bases). The V end lost 6 bases, the J end lost 5 bases, and 25 bases lay between the germline ends. Germline CDR1 and CDR2: SGHDN and FVKESK. The CDR3 runs 18 residues.

The chain couples TRBV5-6 to TRBJ2-7, with 11 nucleotides matching TRBD2. V was pared by 4 bases and J by 2 bases, with 14 bases of the junction left unmatched. The germline gives CDR1 SGHDT, CDR2 YYEEEE. CDR3 size: 18 residues. CDR3 loop: CASSKGTSGPRETYEQYF. As DNA, the CDR3 is TGTGCCAGCAGCAAGGGGACTAGCGGCCCGAGGGAAACCTACGAGCAGTACTTC.

This chain uses TRBV4-2 with TRBJ1-1; a possible D gene is TRBD1 (6 bases). CDR1 LGHNA and CDR2 YNFKEQ come from the germline V gene. V was pared by 0 bases and J by 0 bases, with 14 bases between. The CDR3 consists of 17 residues. The CDR3 here is CASSQDGQGTMNTEAFF. CDR3 in DNA: TGTGCCAGCAGCCAAGATGGGCAGGGGACGATGAACACTGAAGCTTTCTTT.